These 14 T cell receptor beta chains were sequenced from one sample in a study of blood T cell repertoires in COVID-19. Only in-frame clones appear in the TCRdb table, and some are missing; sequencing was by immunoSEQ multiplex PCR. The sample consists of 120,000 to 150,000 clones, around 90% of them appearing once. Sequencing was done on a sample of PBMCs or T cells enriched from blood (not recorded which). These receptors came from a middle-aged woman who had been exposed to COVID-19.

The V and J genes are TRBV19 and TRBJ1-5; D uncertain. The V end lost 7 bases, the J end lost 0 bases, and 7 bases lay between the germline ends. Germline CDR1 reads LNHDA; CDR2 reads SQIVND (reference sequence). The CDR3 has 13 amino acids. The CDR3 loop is CASMTSSNQPQHF. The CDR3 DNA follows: TGTGCCAGTATGACAAGTAGCAATCAGCCCCAGCATTTT.

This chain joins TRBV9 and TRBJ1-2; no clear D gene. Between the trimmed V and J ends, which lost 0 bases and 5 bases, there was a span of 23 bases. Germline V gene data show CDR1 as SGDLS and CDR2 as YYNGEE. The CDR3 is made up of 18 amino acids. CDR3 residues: CASSVEEEIPPRGYGYTF. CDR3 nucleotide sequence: TGTGCCAGCAGCGTAGAAGAGGAAATACCCCCGCGCGGTTATGGCTACACCTTC.

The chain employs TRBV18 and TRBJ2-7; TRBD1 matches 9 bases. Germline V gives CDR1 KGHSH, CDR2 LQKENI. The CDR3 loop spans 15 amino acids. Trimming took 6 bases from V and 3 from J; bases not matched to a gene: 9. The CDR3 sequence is CASSQAGQGNYEQYF. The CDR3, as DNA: TGTGCCAGCTCCCAAGCGGGACAGGGAAACTACGAGCAGTACTTC.

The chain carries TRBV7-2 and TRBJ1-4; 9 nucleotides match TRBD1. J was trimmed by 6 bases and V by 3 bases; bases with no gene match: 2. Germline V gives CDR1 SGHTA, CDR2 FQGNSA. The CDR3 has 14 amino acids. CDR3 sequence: CASSFRTGDEKLFF. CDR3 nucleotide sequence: TGTGCCAGCAGCTTCCGGACAGGGGATGAAAAACTGTTTTTT. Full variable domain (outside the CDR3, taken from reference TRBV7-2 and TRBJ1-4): GAGVSQSPSNKVTEKGKDVELRCDPISGHTALYWYRQSLGQGLEFLIYFQGNSAPDKSGLPSDRFSAERTGGSVSTLTIQRTQQEDSAVYLCASSFRTGDEKLFFGSGTQLSVL.

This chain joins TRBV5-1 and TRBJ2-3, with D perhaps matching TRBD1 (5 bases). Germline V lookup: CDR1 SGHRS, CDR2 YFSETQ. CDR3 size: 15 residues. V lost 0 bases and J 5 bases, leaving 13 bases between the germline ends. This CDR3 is CASSLEGKGEDTQYF. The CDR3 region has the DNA TGCGCCAGCAGCTTGGAGGGGAAAGGGGAAGATACGCAGTATTTT. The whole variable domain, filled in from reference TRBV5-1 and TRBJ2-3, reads KAGVTQTPRYLIKTRGQQVTLSCSPISGHRSVSWYQQTPGQGLQFLFEYFSETQRNKGNFPGRFSGRQFSNSRSEMNVSTLELGDSALYLCASSLEGKGEDTQYFGPGTRLTVL.

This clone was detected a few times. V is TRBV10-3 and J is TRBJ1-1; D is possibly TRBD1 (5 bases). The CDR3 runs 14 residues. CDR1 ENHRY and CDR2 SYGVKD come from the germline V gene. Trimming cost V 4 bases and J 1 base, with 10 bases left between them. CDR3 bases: TGTGCCATCAGTGGGGGCAAAAAGAACACTGAAGCTTTCTTT. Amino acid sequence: CAISGGKKNTEAFF.

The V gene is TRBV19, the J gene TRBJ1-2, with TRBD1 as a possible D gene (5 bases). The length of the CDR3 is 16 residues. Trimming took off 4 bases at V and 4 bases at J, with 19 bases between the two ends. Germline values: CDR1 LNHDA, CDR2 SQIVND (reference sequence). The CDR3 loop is CASSTIDSSSFYGYTF. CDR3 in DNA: TGTGCCAGTAGTACGATTGACAGTTCAAGTTTCTATGGCTACACCTTC.

This chain's CDR3 is CASSSTQGTGNTIYF. In nucleotides, the CDR3 is TGTGCCAGCAGCTCCACTCAGGGGACCGGAAACACCATATATTTT. The rearrangement uses TRBV7-2 and TRBJ1-3; a possible D gene is TRBD1 (6 bases). The CDR3 has 15 residues. CDR1 and CDR2 (germline): SGHTA, FQGNSA. Deletions cut 4 bases from V and 4 bases from J, with 14 bases between. The full variable domain, its missing parts supplied by reference TRBV7-2 and TRBJ1-3, is GAGVSQSPSNKVTEKGKDVELRCDPISGHTALYWYRQSLGQGLEFLIYFQGNSAPDKSGLPSDRFSAERTGGSVSTLTIQRTQQEDSAVYLCASSSTQGTGNTIYFGEGSWLTVV.

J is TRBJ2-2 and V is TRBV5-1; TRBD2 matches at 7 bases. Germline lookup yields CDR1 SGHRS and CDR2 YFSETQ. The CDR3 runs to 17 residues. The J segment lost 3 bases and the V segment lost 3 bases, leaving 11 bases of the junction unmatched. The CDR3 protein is CASSSGGGSGYTGELFF. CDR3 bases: TGCGCCAGCAGCTCCGGCGGGGGTAGCGGCTACACCGGGGAGCTGTTTTTT.

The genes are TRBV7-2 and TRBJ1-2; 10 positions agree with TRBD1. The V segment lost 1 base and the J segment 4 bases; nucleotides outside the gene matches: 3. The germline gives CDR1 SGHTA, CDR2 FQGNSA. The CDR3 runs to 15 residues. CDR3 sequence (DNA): TGTGCCAGCAGCTTAGGGGACAGGGGTACCTATGGCTACACCTTC. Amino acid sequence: CASSLGDRGTYGYTF.

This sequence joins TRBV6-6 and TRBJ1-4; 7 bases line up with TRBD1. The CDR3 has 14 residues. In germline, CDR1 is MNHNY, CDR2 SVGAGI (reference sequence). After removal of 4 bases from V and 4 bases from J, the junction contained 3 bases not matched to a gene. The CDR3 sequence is CASSSTGSNEKLFF. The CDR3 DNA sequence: TGTGCCAGCAGTTCGACAGGGAGTAATGAAAAACTGTTTTTT.

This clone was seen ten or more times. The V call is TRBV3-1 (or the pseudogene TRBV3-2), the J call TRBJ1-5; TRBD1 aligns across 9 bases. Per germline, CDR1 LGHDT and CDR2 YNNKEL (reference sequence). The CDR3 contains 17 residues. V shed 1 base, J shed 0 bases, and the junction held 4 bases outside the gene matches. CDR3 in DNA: TGTGCCAGCAGCCAAGGCGACAGGGGGTATAGCAATCAGCCCCAGCATTTT. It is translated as CASSQGDRGYSNQPQHF.

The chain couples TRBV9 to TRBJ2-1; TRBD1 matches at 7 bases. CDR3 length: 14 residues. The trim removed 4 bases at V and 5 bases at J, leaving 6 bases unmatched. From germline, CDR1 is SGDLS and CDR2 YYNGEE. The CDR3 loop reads CASSPRTGNNEQFF. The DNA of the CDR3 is TGTGCCAGCAGCCCCCGGACAGGTAACAATGAGCAGTTCTTC.

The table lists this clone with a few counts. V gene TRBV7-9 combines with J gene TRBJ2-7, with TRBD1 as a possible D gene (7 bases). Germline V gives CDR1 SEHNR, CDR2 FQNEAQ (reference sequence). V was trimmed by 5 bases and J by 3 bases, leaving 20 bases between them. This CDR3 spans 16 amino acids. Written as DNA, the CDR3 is TGTGCCAGCAGCGCCCGGAGGGGGCAAAAGAACTACGAGCAGTACTTC. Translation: CASSARRGQKNYEQYF.